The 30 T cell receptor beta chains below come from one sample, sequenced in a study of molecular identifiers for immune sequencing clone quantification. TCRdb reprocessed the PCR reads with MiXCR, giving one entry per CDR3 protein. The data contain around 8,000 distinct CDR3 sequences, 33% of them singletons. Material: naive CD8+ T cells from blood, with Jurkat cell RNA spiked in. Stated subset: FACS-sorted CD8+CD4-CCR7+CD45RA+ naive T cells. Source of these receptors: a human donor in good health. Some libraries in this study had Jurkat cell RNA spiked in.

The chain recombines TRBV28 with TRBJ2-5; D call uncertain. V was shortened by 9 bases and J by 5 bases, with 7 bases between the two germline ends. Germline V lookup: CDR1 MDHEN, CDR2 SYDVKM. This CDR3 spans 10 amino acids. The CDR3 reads CASSVETQYF. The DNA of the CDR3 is TGTGCCAGTTCCGTGGAGACCCAGTACTTC. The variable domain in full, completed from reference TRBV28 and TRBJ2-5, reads DVKVTQSSRYLVKRTGEKVFLECVQDMDHENMFWYRQDPGLGLRLIYFSYDVKMKEKGDIPEGYSVSREKKERFSLILESASTNQTSMYLCASSVETQYFGPGTRLLVL.

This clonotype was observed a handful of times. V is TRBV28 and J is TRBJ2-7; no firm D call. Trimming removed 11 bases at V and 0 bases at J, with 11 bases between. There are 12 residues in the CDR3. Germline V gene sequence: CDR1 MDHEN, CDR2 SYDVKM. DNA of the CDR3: TGTGCCTGTATCGGTAGCTCCTACGAGCAGTACTTC. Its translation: CACIGSSYEQYF.

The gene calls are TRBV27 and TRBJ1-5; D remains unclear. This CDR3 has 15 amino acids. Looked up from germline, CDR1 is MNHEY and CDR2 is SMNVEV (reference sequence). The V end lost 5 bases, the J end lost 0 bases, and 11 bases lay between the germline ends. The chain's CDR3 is CASSPGVYSNQPQHF. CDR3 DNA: TGTGCCAGCAGTCCCGGGGTTTATAGCAATCAGCCCCAGCATTTT.

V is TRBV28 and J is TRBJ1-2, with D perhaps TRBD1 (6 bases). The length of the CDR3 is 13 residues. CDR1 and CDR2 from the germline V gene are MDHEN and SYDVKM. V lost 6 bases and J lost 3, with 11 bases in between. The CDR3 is CASSKQGDYGYTF. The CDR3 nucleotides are TGTGCCAGCAGCAAACAGGGAGACTATGGCTACACCTTC.

CDR3 coding DNA: TGTGCCAGCAGTTTAATCCCAGGGCTTCAGCCCCAGCATTTT. It is translated as CASSLIPGLQPQHF. The chain combines TRBV28 with TRBJ1-5, with D perhaps matching TRBD1 (5 bases). The germline V and J ends were trimmed by 2 bases and 6 bases, with 11 bases remaining between them. This CDR3 region has 14 residues. Germline V gene lookup returns CDR1 MDHEN and CDR2 SYDVKM.

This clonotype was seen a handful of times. The chain's CDR3 is CASSSLLTSGSGNEQFF. CDR3 in DNA: TGTGCCAGCAGCTCACTGCTGACTAGCGGGAGTGGGAATGAGCAGTTCTTC. This chain links TRBV11-2 with TRBJ2-1; 12 nucleotides agree with TRBD2. The germline V gene has CDR1 SGHAT and CDR2 FQNNGV. The CDR3 contains 17 residues. V lost 4 bases and J lost 7; bases outside the gene matches: 11.

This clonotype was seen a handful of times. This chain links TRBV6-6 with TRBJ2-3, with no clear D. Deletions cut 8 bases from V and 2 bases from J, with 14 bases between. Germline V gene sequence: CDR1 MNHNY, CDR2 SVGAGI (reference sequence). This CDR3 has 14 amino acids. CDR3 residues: CASRTQPNTDTQYF. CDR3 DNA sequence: TGTGCCAGCCGAACTCAACCCAACACAGATACGCAGTATTTT.

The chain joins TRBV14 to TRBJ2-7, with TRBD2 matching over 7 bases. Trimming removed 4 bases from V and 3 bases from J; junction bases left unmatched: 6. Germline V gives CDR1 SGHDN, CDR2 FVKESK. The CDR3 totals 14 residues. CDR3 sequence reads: CASSRGGVVYEQYF. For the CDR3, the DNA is TGTGCCAGCAGCCGGGGGGGTGTCGTCTACGAGCAGTACTTC. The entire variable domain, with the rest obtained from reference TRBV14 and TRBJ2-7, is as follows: EAGVTQFPSHSVIEKGQTVTLRCDPISGHDNLYWYRRVMGKEIKFLLHFVKESKQDESGMPNNRFLAERTGGTYSTLKVQPAELEDSGVYFCASSRGGVVYEQYFGPGTRLTVT.

CDR3 loop: CASSLNSAWPQHF. The DNA of the CDR3 is TGTGCCAGCAGCTTAAACAGCGCCTGGCCCCAGCATTTT. The chain links TRBV7-3 to TRBJ1-5; no clear D. V was clipped by 1 base and J by 9 bases, with 10 bases between them. The CDR3 is 13 amino acids. Germline V gene lookup returns CDR1 SGHTA and CDR2 FQGTGA.

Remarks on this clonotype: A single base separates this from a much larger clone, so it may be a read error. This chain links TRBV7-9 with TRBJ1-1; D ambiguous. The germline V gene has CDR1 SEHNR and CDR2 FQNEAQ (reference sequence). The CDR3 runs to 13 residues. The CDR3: CASSLYSDTQAFF. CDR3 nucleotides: TGTGCCAGCAGCCTCTACAGCGACACTCAAGCTTTCTTT.

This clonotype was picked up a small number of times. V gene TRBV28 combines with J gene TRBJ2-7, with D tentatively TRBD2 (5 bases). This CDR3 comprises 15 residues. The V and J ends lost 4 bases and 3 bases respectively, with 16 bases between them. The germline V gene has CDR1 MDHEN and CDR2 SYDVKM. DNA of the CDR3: TGTGCCAGCAGTTCAATGCCCCCTCGGGGCTACGAGCAGTACTTC. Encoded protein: CASSSMPPRGYEQYF.

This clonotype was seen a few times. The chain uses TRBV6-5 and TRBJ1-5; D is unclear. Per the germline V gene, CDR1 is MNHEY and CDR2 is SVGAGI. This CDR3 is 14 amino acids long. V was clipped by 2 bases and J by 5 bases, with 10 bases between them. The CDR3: CASSYGVGDQPQHF. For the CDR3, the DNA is TGTGCCAGCAGTTACGGGGTAGGAGATCAGCCCCAGCATTTT.

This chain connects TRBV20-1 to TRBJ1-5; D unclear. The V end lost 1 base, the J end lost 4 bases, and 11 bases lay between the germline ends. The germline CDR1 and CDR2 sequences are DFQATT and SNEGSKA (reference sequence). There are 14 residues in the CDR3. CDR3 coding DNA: TGCAGTGCTAGAGTCCCAGGACGGAATCAGCCCCAGCATTTT. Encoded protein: CSARVPGRNQPQHF.

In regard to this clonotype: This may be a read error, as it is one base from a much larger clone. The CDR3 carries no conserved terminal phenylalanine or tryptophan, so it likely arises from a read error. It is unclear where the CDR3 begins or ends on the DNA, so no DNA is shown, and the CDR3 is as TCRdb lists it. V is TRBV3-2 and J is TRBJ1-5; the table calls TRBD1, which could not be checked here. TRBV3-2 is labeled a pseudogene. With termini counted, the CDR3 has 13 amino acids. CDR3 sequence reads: CASCGGSDQPQHI.

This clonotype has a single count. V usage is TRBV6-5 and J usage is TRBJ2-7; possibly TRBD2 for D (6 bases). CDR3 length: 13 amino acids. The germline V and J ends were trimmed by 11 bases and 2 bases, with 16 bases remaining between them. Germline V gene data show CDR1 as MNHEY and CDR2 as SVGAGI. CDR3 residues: CAVSRTNTYEQYF. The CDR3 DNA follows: TGTGCCGTGTCCAGGACTAATACCTACGAGCAGTACTTC.

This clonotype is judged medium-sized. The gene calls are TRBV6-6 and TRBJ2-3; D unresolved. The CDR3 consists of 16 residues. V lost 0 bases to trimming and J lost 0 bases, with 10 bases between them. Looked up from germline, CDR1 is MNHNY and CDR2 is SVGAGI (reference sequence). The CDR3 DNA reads TGTGCCAGCAGTTACTCTCCGCAAGCTAGCACAGATACGCAGTATTTT. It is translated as CASSYSPQASTDTQYF.

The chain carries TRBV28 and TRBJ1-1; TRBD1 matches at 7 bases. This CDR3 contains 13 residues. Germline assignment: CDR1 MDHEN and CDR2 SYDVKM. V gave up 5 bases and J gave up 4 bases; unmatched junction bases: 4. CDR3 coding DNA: TGTGCCAGCAGTATGGACAGGCTCACTGAAGCTTTCTTT. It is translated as CASSMDRLTEAFF.

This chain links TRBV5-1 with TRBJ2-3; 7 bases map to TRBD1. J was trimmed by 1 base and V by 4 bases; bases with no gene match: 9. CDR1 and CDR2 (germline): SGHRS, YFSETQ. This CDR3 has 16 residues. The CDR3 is CASSLTPGQRTDTQYF. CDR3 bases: TGCGCCAGCAGCCTTACTCCGGGACAGCGCACAGATACGCAGTATTTT. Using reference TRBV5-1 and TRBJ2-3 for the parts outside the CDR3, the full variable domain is KAGVTQTPRYLIKTRGQQVTLSCSPISGHRSVSWYQQTPGQGLQFLFEYFSETQRNKGNFPGRFSGRQFSNSRSEMNVSTLELGDSALYLCASSLTPGQRTDTQYFGPGTRLTVL.

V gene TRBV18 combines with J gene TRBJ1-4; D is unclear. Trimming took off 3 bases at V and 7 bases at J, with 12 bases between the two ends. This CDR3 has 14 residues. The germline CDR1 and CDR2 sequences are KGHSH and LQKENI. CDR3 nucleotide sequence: TGTGCCAGCTCACCCTCAGGTTGGAGTGAAAAACTGTTTTTT. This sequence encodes CASSPSGWSEKLFF.

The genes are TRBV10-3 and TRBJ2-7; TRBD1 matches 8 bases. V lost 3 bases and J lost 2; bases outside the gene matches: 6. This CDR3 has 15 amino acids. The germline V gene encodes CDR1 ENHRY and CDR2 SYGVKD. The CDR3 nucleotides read TGTGCCATCAGTGACCCCGGGACAGGAGCCTACGAGCAGTACTTC. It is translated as CAISDPGTGAYEQYF.

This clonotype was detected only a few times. The CDR3 coding sequence is TGTGCCAGCAGTTCCATAGAAAACTACGAGCAGTACTTC. Translated, it gives CASSSIENYEQYF. The rearrangement uses TRBV6-2 or TRBV6-3 and TRBJ2-7; D is ambiguous. Germline V CDR1 and CDR2: MNHEY, SVGEGT. The CDR3 loop spans 13 amino acids. The V gene lost 4 bases and the J gene lost 3 bases, with 10 bases spanning the gap.

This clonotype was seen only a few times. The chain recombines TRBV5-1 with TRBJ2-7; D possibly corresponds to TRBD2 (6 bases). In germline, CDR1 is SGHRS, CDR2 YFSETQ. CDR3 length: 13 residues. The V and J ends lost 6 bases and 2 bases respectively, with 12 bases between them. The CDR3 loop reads CASTGTYPYEQYF. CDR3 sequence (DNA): TGCGCCAGCACCGGGACTTACCCCTACGAGCAGTACTTC.

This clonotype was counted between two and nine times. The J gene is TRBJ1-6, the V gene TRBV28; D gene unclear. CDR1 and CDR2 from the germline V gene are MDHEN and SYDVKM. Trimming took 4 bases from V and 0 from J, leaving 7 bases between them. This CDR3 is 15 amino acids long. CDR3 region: CASSSLGSYNSPLHF. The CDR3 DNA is TGTGCCAGCAGTTCCCTCGGCTCCTATAATTCACCCCTCCACTTT.

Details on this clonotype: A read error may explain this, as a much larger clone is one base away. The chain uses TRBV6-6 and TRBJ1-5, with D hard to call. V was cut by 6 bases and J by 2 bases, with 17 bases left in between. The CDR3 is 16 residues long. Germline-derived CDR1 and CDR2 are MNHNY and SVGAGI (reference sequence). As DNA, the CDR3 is TGTGCCAGCAGAACCGGGATTGCGGCGGGCAATCAGCCCCAGCATTTT. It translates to CASRTGIAAGNQPQHF.

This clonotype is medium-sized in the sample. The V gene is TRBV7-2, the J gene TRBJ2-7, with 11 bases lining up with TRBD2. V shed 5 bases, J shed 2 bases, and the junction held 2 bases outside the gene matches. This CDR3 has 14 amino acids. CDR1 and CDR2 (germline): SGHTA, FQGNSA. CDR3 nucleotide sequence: TGTGCCAGCAGCCCGGGACTAGCGGCCTACGAGCAGTACTTC. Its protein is CASSPGLAAYEQYF.

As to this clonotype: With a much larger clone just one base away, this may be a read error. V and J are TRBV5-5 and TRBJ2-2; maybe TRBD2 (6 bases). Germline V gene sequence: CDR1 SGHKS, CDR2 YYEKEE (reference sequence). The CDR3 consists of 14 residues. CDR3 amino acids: CASSLFESTGGLFF. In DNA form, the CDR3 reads TGTGCCAGCAGCTTGTTCGAGAGCACCGGGGGGCTGTTTTTT.

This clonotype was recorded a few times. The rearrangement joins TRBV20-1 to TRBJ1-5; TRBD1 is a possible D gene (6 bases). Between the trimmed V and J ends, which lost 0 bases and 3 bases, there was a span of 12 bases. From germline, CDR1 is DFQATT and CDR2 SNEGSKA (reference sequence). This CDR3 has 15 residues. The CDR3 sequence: CSARDIGGLNQPQHF. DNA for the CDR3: TGCAGTGCTAGAGATATTGGGGGCCTCAATCAGCCCCAGCATTTT.

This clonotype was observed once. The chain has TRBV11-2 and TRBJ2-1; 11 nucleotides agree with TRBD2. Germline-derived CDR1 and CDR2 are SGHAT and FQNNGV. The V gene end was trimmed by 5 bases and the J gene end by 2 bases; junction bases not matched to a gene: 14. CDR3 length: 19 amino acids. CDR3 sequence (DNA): TGTGCCAGCAGCCTACTAGCGGGAGATTATCTTGTCCCCTACAATGAGCAGTTCTTC. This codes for CASSLLAGDYLVPYNEQFF.

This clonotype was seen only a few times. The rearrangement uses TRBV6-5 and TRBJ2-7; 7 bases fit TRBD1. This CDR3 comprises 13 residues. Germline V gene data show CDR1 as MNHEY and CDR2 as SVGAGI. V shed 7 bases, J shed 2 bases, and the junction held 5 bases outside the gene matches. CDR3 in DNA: TGTGCCAGCAATACCCAGGGGGCCTACGAGCAGTACTTC. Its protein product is CASNTQGAYEQYF.

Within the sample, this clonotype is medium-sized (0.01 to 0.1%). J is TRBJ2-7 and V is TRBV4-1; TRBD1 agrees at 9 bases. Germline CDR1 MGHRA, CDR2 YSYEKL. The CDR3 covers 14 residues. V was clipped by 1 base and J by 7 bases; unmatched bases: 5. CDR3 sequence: CASSQGDRAREQYF. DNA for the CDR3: TGCGCCAGCAGCCAAGGGGACAGGGCAAGGGAGCAGTACTTC.